Listed here is a single T cell receptor beta chain. The record originates from a study of blood T cell repertoires in COVID-19. Study-wide context: Material from acute and convalescent COVID-19 was sourced from the United States, Italy and Spain.

Data came from immunoSEQ multiplex PCR; TCRdb stores just in-frame clones and leaves some out. The sample gives about 170,000 clones, 79% of which show up once; around 20% is in the top ten. Participants were placed into cohorts based on the clinical history they reported. Germline loops: CDR1 LGHDT, CDR2 YNNKEL (reference sequence). The CDR3 is made up of 14 amino acids. The V segment lost 7 bases and the J segment 0 bases; nucleotides outside the gene matches: 3. This clonotype originated in a woman aged 70-85 years in a cohort exposed to, infected with or recovered from COVID-19 (not recorded which). Input material: PBMCs or T cells enriched from blood (not recorded which). This chain links TRBV3-1 (or the pseudogene TRBV3-2) with TRBJ2-1, with 7 nucleotides matching TRBD2. CDR3 bases: TGTGCCAGCACGCGGGGGAGCTCCTACAATGAGCAGTTCTTC. This sequence encodes CASTRGSSYNEQFF.